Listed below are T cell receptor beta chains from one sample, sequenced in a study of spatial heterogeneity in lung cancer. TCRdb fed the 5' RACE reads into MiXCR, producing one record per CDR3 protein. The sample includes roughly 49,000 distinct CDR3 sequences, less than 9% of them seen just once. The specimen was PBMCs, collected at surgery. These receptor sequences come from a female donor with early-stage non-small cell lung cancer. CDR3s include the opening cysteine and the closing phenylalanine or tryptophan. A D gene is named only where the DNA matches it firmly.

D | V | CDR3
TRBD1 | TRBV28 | CASSFGGTGTYEQYF
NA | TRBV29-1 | CSATRTGSGANVLTF
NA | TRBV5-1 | CASSLALSTEAFF
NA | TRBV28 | CASQGQPLAPLHF
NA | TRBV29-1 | CSVGRSLNTEAFF
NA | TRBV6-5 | CASRQTRGRVAGANVLTF
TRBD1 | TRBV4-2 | CASSPDRDTEAFF
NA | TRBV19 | CASSINGNTEAFF
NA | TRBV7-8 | CASSLGRTEAFF
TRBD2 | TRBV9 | CASSVMFSGGTDTQYF
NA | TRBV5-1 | CASSFRARTDTQYF
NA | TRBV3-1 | CASSLGLLYEQFF
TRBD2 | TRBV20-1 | CSAYTRTSPETQYF
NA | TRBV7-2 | CASSRPGAGANVLTF
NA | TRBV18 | CASSPPSVNTEAFF
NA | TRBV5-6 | CATSEAGINTIYF
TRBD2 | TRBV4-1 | CASSQGMDVGLVGRNIQYF
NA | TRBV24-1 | CATSDYRYPDPGELFF
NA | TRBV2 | CVSSEQDSNLGYTF
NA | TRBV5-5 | CASSFEGEGTEAFF
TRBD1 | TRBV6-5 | CASSPRTGRGPQHF
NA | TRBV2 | CASSESAGLYEQYF
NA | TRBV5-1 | CASSLKRSRINTGELFF
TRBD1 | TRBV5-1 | CASSLFQGALNTEAFF
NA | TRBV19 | CAASLRDGNQPQHF
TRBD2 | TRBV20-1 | CSARTHYLAGDTDTQYF
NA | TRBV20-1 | CSASWRQGTDTQYF
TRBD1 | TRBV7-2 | CASSLGAGGTEKLFF
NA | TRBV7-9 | CASSLGDNRNTEAFF
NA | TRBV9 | CASSPGRGVETQYF
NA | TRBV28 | CASKGPYPYTQYF
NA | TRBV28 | CASSLPTRGNEQFF
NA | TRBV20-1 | CSASEGPPQETQYF
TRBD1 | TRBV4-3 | CASSQDGGQVREQYF
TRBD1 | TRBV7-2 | CASSKDGTGYTGELFF
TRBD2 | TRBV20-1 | CSASSSGGPGELFF
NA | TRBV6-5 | CASSYSRLLAKNIQYF
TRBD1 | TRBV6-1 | CASSNSGTGRSPLHF
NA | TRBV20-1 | CSARQGINQPQHF
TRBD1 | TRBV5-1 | CASSLDPGQRTNEQFF
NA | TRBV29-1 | CSVYSSSGNTIYF
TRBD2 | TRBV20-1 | CSAKLAGIQETQYF
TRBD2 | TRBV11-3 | CASSRGLGGGADTQYF
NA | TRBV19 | CASSQGQNTEAFF
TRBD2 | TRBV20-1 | CSADSSGGRYEQYF
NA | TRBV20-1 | CSAGRGPTQYF
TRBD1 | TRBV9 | CASSPRGAEGRNTIYF
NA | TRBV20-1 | CSARVGSNSPLHF
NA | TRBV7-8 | CASSPSQAPLHF
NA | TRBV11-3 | CASSLESGAGTGELFF
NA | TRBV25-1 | CASSEWAGNYGYTF
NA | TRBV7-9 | CASSPGLARETQYF